What follows are 28 T cell receptor beta chains derived from one specimen sequenced in a study of blood T cells in healthy people across ages. Using a J-beta primer mix together with a sample-barcoded 5' primer, a second PCR was run for about 6 to 11 cycles. TCRdb reprocessed the 5' RACE reads with MiXCR, giving one entry per CDR3 protein. Of 720,000 or so distinct CDR3 sequences listed, around 43% are singletons. The specimen was blood. The source of these receptors is an elderly man in good health.

J is TRBJ2-7 and V is TRBV30, with TRBD2 matching over 7 bases. The J call is doubtful: the DNA matches TRBJ2-5 better. The CDR3 runs to 14 residues. The germline V gene encodes CDR1 GTSNPN and CDR2 SVGIG (reference sequence). CDR3 protein: CAWSVIGRQETQYF. For the CDR3, the DNA is TGTGCCTGGAGTGTTATCGGGAGGCAGGAGACCCAGTACTTC.

The sample holds one count of this clonotype. V is TRBV12-3 or TRBV12-4 and J is TRBJ2-1; 10 bases line up with TRBD1. The CDR3 length is 14 residues. V shed 6 bases, J shed 9 bases, and the junction held 8 bases outside the gene matches. DNA for the CDR3: TGTGCCAGCAGCCGGGACAGGGGCTTGTTTGAGCAGTTCTTC. Translating it yields CASSRDRGLFEQFF.

The genes are TRBV5-6 and TRBJ2-1; TRBD1 might be the D (6 bases). From germline, CDR1 is SGHDT and CDR2 YYEEEE. Between the trimmed V and J ends, which lost 4 bases and 3 bases, there was a span of 14 bases. This CDR3 is 15 amino acids long. CDR3 bases: TGTGCCAGCAGCCTCGTGGACAGAAACTACAATGAGCAGTTCTTC. Residues: CASSLVDRNYNEQFF.

The CDR3 region has the DNA TGCGCCAGCAGCCCTCAGGGACAGGGATACGGTACGCAGTATTTT. Protein: CASSPQGQGYGTQYF. The chain has TRBV5-1 and TRBJ2-3, with 9 bases aligning to TRBD1. Germline-derived CDR1 and CDR2 are SGHRS and YFSETQ. Trimming at V came to 4 bases and at J to 8 bases, leaving 11 bases not matched to a gene. The CDR3 length is 15 residues.

The chain carries TRBV29-1 and TRBJ2-3; no clear D. Trimming shortened V by 3 bases and J by 3 bases, and 4 bases separated the two germline ends. The CDR3 loop spans 11 amino acids. CDR1 and CDR2 (germline): SQVTM, ANQGSEA. The CDR3 region has the DNA TGCAGCGTTGATCTAACAGATACGCAGTATTTT. Translated: CSVDLTDTQYF.

This clonotype was detected only a few times. The chain uses TRBV6-2 or TRBV6-3 and TRBJ2-1; 9 bases line up with TRBD2. The CDR3 is made up of 14 amino acids. After removal of 3 bases from V and 6 bases from J, the junction contained 3 bases not matched to a gene. Germline V gives CDR1 MNHEY, CDR2 SVGEGT. CDR3: CASSYGGGGNEQFF. For the CDR3, the DNA is TGTGCCAGCAGTTATGGCGGGGGGGGCAATGAGCAGTTCTTC.

Remarks on this clonotype: A much larger clone lies one base from this, so it may be a read error. J is TRBJ2-7 and V is TRBV24-1; D remains unclear. TRBJ2-5 matches the DNA end more closely, so the J call is doubtful. The CDR3 has 12 residues. CDR1 is KGHDR, CDR2 SFDVKD, per germline. This CDR3 reads CATCDLRETQYF. CDR3 coding DNA: TGTGCCACCTGTGATTTGAGAGAGACCCAGTACTTC.

The chain employs TRBV10-3 and TRBJ1-2, with unresolved D. This CDR3 comprises 15 residues. CDR1 is ENHRY and CDR2 is SYGVKD in the germline V gene. V was pared by 0 bases and J by 4 bases, with 12 bases between. CDR3 nucleotide sequence: TGTGCCATCAGTGAGTCGAAGGGTGCCGCCTATGGCTACACCTTC. Translating it yields CAISESKGAAYGYTF.

J is TRBJ2-7 and V is TRBV10-3, with D possibly called TRBD1 or TRBD2 (5 bases each). The CDR3 extends over 13 amino acids. Germline values: CDR1 ENHRY, CDR2 SYGVKD. Trimming took off 6 bases at V and 0 bases at J, with 9 bases between the two ends. CDR3 nucleotides: TGTGCCATCAGCCCAGGGAGCTCCTACGAGCAGTACTTC. This sequence encodes CAISPGSSYEQYF.

A note on this clonotype: A much larger clone sits a single nucleotide away, making a read error possible. The V gene is TRBV6-5, the J gene TRBJ2-1, with 11 bases fitting TRBD2. The J call is in doubt because the DNA end fits TRBJ2-7 better. Looked up from germline, CDR1 is MNHEY and CDR2 is SVGAGI. There are 16 residues in the CDR3. CDR3 sequence (DNA): TGTGCCAGCAGGGAGACTAGCGGGATTGGGTACAATGAGCAGTACTTC. Protein product: CASRETSGIGYNEQYF.

This clonotype has just one count. The chain combines TRBV10-3 with TRBJ2-5; the match to TRBD1 covers 9 bases. The end of the DNA aligns better with TRBJ2-7, so the J call may be wrong. Germline V gene data show CDR1 as ENHRY and CDR2 as SYGVKD. The CDR3 loop spans 16 amino acids. Here the CDR3 reads CAISESTPGQGNEQYF. In nucleotides, the CDR3 is TGTGCCATCAGTGAGTCGACCCCGGGACAGGGAAACGAGCAGTACTTC.

The rearrangement links TRBV6-7 to TRBJ2-1, with D uncertain. TRBV6-7 is placed among ORFs of uncertain function. V gave up 2 bases and J gave up 0 bases, with 11 bases separating them. The CDR3 contains 16 residues. DNA for the CDR3: TGTGCCAGCAGTTACACGCCCCGTATCTCCTACAATGAGCAGTTCTTC. Protein product: CASSYTPRISYNEQFF.

In its sample, this clonotype was seen a few times. The chain employs TRBV20-1 and TRBJ2-5; TRBD1 agrees at 9 bases. The J call could be wrong; TRBJ2-7 is a better fit for the DNA end. This CDR3 region has 17 residues. Per the germline V gene, CDR1 is DFQATT and CDR2 is SNEGSKA (reference sequence). CDR3: CSARETAMRDRVGEQYF. CDR3 DNA sequence: TGCAGTGCTAGAGAGACAGCAATGCGGGACAGGGTTGGCGAGCAGTACTTC.

This clonotype was recorded a few times. The rearrangement uses TRBV7-2 and TRBJ2-7; 12 nucleotides line up with TRBD2. The J call is in doubt because the DNA end fits TRBJ2-5 better. Per germline, CDR1 SGHTA and CDR2 FQGNSA. CDR3 length: 16 residues. In nucleotides, the CDR3 is TGTGCCAGCAGCTGGCCGACTAGCGGGAGCGGTGAGACCCAGTACTTC. This codes for CASSWPTSGSGETQYF.

This clonotype was observed a few times. This rearrangement joins TRBV5-1 to TRBJ2-3; D gene uncertain. The CDR3 is 14 amino acids. Germline loops: CDR1 SGHRS, CDR2 YFSETQ. Trimming removed 4 bases from V and 3 bases from J, with 12 bases in between. CDR3 coding DNA: TGCGCCAGCAGCGAAGGGATGAGGACAGATACGCAGTATTTT. Protein: CASSEGMRTDTQYF.

The chain is built from TRBV4-3 and TRBJ2-7; 11 bases are a match to TRBD2. This CDR3 is 17 amino acids long. Germline V lookup: CDR1 LGHNA, CDR2 YSLEER. Germline trimming cut 0 bases from V and 3 bases from J; bases unmatched to any gene: 7. This CDR3 is CASSQDRWGLAVYEQYF. CDR3 bases: TGCGCCAGCAGCCAAGATCGGTGGGGACTAGCGGTCTACGAGCAGTACTTC.

A few counts support this clonotype. The chain uses TRBV7-2 and TRBJ2-7; possibly TRBD1 or TRBD2 for D (5 bases each). Looked up from germline, CDR1 is SGHTA and CDR2 is FQGNSA. V was pared by 6 bases and J by 2 bases, with 20 bases between. The CDR3 has 16 residues. The CDR3 region has the DNA TGTGCCAGCAGTCCTTCCGGGACGGGAACTACCTACGAGCAGTACTTC. Protein product: CASSPSGTGTTYEQYF.

The rearrangement links TRBV27 to TRBJ1-5; D might be TRBD1 (5 bases). V lost 7 bases to trimming and J lost 4 bases, with 17 bases between them. CDR3 length: 15 residues. The germline V gene encodes CDR1 MNHEY and CDR2 SMNVEV (reference sequence). The DNA for the CDR3 is TGTGCCAGCACCCCATCAGGGAATCTTAATCAGCCCCAGCATTTT. Translated, it gives CASTPSGNLNQPQHF.

This clonotype was seen repeatedly, ten times or more. The rearrangement uses TRBV6-2 or TRBV6-3 and TRBJ2-7; TRBD2 aligns across 10 bases. The germline CDR1 and CDR2 sequences are MNHEY and SVGEGT. The CDR3 consists of 14 residues. V trimming: 5 bases; J trimming: 6 bases; junction bases outside the gene matches: 7. CDR3 sequence reads: CASSLLAGDSEQYF. CDR3 nucleotide sequence: TGTGCCAGCAGTCTTCTAGCGGGAGACTCCGAGCAGTACTTC.

This clonotype has only a few counts. V gene TRBV9 combines with J gene TRBJ1-1; no reliable D call. Germline lookup yields CDR1 SGDLS and CDR2 YYNGEE. The CDR3 has 14 amino acids. Trimming shortened V by 0 bases and J by 1 base, and 7 bases separated the two germline ends. The CDR3 loop is CASSVASRNTEAFF. The CDR3 coding sequence is TGTGCCAGCAGCGTAGCTTCTAGGAACACTGAAGCTTTCTTT.

This clonotype was found a few times. The gene calls are TRBV7-9 and TRBJ2-5; tentative D call: TRBD1 (6 bases). The CDR3 has 13 residues. Per germline, CDR1 SEHNR and CDR2 FQNEAQ (reference sequence). V shed 6 bases and J shed 5 bases, with 13 bases lying between them. This chain's CDR3 is CASRPTGLETQYF. CDR3 DNA sequence: TGTGCCAGCAGACCGACAGGATTGGAGACCCAGTACTTC.

This clonotype is a singleton in its sample. One end of the junction is discordant with germline, which a read error may explain. The chain uses TRBV20-1 and TRBJ2-5; D assignment may be TRBD1 or TRBD2 (6 bases each). The length of the CDR3 is 15 residues. Germline V gives CDR1 DFQATT, CDR2 SNEGSKA (reference sequence). CDR3 DNA: TGCAGTGCTAGTTCAAGCCAGGGGAGGAAAGAGACCCGGTACTTC. Its translation is CSASSSQGRKETRYF.

The chain links TRBV30 to TRBJ2-3; TRBD2 might be the D (5 bases). The V end was cut by 5 bases, the J end by 1 base, with 7 bases between. Per the germline V gene, CDR1 is GTSNPN and CDR2 is SVGIG (reference sequence). The CDR3 totals 12 residues. The CDR3 DNA reads as TGTGCCTGGGAACTAGGCACAGATACGCAGTATTTT. It specifies CAWELGTDTQYF.

This clonotype occurred a few times. V usage is TRBV7-2 and J usage is TRBJ1-2; tentative D call: TRBD1 (5 bases). The CDR3 runs to 14 residues. V was pared by 5 bases and J by 2 bases, with 12 bases between. Germline CDR1 SGHTA, CDR2 FQGNSA. CDR3 nucleotide sequence: TGTGCCAGCAGCCCCGGGGGATCCAACTATGGCTACACCTTC. This translates into CASSPGGSNYGYTF.

This chain joins TRBV3-1 and TRBJ2-1, with D tentatively TRBD2 (5 bases). The germline V gene has CDR1 LGHDT and CDR2 YNNKEL (reference sequence). Between the trimmed V and J ends, which lost 4 bases and 5 bases, there was a span of 9 bases. The CDR3 covers 13 residues. CDR3 protein: CASSLHGDNEQFF. In DNA form, the CDR3 reads TGTGCCAGCAGCCTTCACGGGGACAATGAGCAGTTCTTC.

The chain joins TRBV20-1 to TRBJ1-4; D call uncertain. The CDR3 totals 12 residues. CDR1 DFQATT and CDR2 SNEGSKA come from the germline V gene (reference sequence). V gave up 5 bases and J gave up 3 bases, with 7 bases separating them. The CDR3 bases are TGCAGTGCTGCCTGGGCTAATGAAAAACTGTTTTTT. Protein sequence: CSAAWANEKLFF.

The chain combines TRBV7-9 with TRBJ2-1, with D perhaps TRBD2 (6 bases). There are 12 residues in the CDR3. Trimming pared 8 bases from V and 5 bases from J, leaving 10 bases between. Germline CDR1 reads SEHNR; CDR2 reads FQNEAQ (reference sequence). CDR3 nucleotide sequence: TGTGCCAGCCGTAGCGGAAACAATGAGCAGTTCTTC. Protein: CASRSGNNEQFF. The whole variable domain, remainder taken from reference TRBV7-9 and TRBJ2-1, is DTGVSQNPRHKITKRGQNVTFRCDPISEHNRLYWYRQTLGQGPEFLTYFQNEAQLEKSRLLSDRFSAERPKGSFSTLEIQRTEQGDSAMYLCASRSGNNEQFFGPGTRLTVL.

V and J are TRBV27 and TRBJ1-3; 10 nucleotides align to TRBD1. The CDR3 loop spans 15 amino acids. CDR1 MNHEY and CDR2 SMNVEV come from the germline V gene (reference sequence). Trimming removed 6 bases from V and 3 bases from J; junction bases left unmatched: 5. The DNA for the CDR3 is TGTGCCAGCAGGGGACAGGGGAACTTTGGAAACACCATATATTTT. Its translation is CASRGQGNFGNTIYF.